This TCR beta chain is drawn from a study of blood T cells in healthy people across ages. Combining a sample-barcoded 5' primer with a J-beta primer mix, a second PCR ran for about 7 to 11 cycles. TCRdb re-analysed the 5' RACE reads in MiXCR, keeping a single row per CDR3 protein. This sample carries around 1,800,000 distinct CDR3 sequences, roughly two fifths of them seen once, and the ten largest clones take 23%. Germline lookup yields CDR1 SGHRS and CDR2 YFSETQ. The length of the CDR3 is 14 residues. With 4 bases removed from V and 2 bases from J, the gap between germline ends came to 12 bases. Sequencing used blood. The V and J genes are TRBV5-1 and TRBJ1-1; D might be TRBD1 (5 bases). The TCR sequence derives from a human donor in good health. The CDR3 spells CASSVGTDNTEAFF. The CDR3 bases are TGCGCCAGCAGCGTAGGGACGGATAACACTGAAGCTTTCTTT.